The present T cell receptor beta chain was sequenced within a study of blood T cell repertoires in COVID-19. Germline-derived CDR1 and CDR2 are SQVTM and ANQGSEA. The length of the CDR3 is 13 residues. V gave up 4 bases and J gave up 8 bases, with 17 bases separating them. In the authors' methods: Estimation of nucleated cell counts relied on the amplification of reference gene primers. Assay: immunoSEQ multiplex PCR; the TCRdb copy retains only in-frame clones and omits some. The DNA was the basis for D and trimming; V, J and clone size are from that table. The sample contains 250,000 or so clones, nearly 90% of which appear only once.

The receptor was isolated from a man aged 18 to 30 with active or convalescent COVID-19. The genes are TRBV29-1 and TRBJ1-1; tentatively, D is TRBD1 (5 bases). Sequencing was carried out using peripheral blood. The CDR3 DNA reads TGCAGCGTTGGGGCGGGGCAGCCAGGCGAAGCTTTCTTT. It encodes CSVGAGQPGEAFF.